The 26 T cell receptor beta chains below all came from one sample that was sequenced in a study of T cell responses to AZD1222 COVID-19 vaccine. Using immunoSEQ multiplex PCR, the repertoire was profiled, and TCRdb retains in-frame clones only, with some absent. Here the sample spans some 120,000 clones, approximately 83% being singletons. Sequenced here: peripheral blood, sampled on day 0 of MenACWY control vaccination. These receptors were obtained from an adult in good health.

This rearrangement joins TRBV7-8 to TRBJ2-7; a weak D match, TRBD1 (6 bases). Trimming stripped 5 bases from V and 5 bases from J, with 10 bases between. CDR1 and CDR2 (germline): SGHVS, FQNEAQ. There are 12 residues in the CDR3. The CDR3, as DNA: TGTGCCAGCAGCCATACAGGGAACGAGCAGTACTTC. Residues: CASSHTGNEQYF.

V and J are TRBV7-9 and TRBJ2-2, with TRBD2 matching 11 bases. CDR3 length equals 14 residues. Germline V CDR1 and CDR2: SEHNR, FQNEAQ (reference sequence). V gave up 5 bases and J gave up 6 bases; unmatched junction bases: 2. The CDR3 sequence: CASSQTSGAGELFF. CDR3 coding DNA: TGTGCCAGCAGCCAGACTAGCGGGGCCGGGGAGCTGTTTTTT.

The chain is built from TRBV5-4 and TRBJ1-2; D gene ambiguous. Trimming removed 2 bases at V and 2 bases at J, with 13 bases between. Germline CDR1 SGHNT, CDR2 YYREEE (reference sequence). The length of the CDR3 is 15 residues. The CDR3 loop reads CASSFDSLGNYGYTF. In nucleotides, the CDR3 is TGTGCCAGCAGCTTCGACTCTTTGGGGAACTATGGCTACACCTTC.

This chain joins TRBV7-9 and TRBJ2-7; 7 bases fit TRBD1. The V gene's germline CDR1 is SEHNR and CDR2 FQNEAQ (reference sequence). Trimming removed 4 bases from V and 2 bases from J; junction bases left unmatched: 11. This CDR3 is built from 16 residues. DNA of the CDR3: TGTGCCAGCAGCTCGCCCCTCCGGGACAGTACCTACGAGCAGTACTTC. Translating gives CASSSPLRDSTYEQYF. Using reference TRBV7-9 and TRBJ2-7 for the parts outside the CDR3, the full variable domain is DTGVSQNPRHKITKRGQNVTFRCDPISEHNRLYWYRQTLGQGPEFLTYFQNEAQLEKSRLLSDRFSAERPKGSFSTLEIQRTEQGDSAMYLCASSSPLRDSTYEQYFGPGTRLTVT.

The rearrangement links TRBV4-1 to TRBJ2-2; TRBD1 might be the D (5 bases). The V gene lost 2 bases and the J gene lost 4 bases, with 14 bases spanning the gap. The CDR3 sequence is 16 residues long. The germline V gene has CDR1 MGHRA and CDR2 YSYEKL. The CDR3 nucleotides are TGCGCCAGCAGCCAATATTCTCCAGGGATCACCGGGGAGCTGTTTTTT. Amino acids: CASSQYSPGITGELFF.

The V and J genes are TRBV19 and TRBJ1-1, with 11 bases that match TRBD1. Germline CDR1 is LNHDA and CDR2 is SQIVND (reference sequence). The CDR3 is made up of 14 amino acids. The ends lost 7 bases at V and 6 bases at J; junction bases unmatched: 7. CDR3 region: CASTRTGGEAEAFF. In nucleotides, the CDR3 is TGTGCCAGTACCCGGACAGGGGGCGAAGCTGAAGCTTTCTTT.

This clone was recorded only once. The chain combines TRBV3-1 (or the pseudogene TRBV3-2) with TRBJ1-3; D call uncertain. V was trimmed by 0 bases and J by 4 bases, leaving 13 bases between them. CDR1 and CDR2 (germline): LGHDT, YNNKEL (reference sequence). CDR3 size: 16 residues. CDR3 sequence (DNA): TGTGCCAGCAGCCAAGATCCGGGCACGGGGGGAAACACCATATATTTT. This gives the protein CASSQDPGTGGNTIYF.

Only a few counts were recorded for this clone. The chain joins TRBV28 to TRBJ1-5; weak D call: TRBD1 (5 bases). Germline V gives CDR1 MDHEN, CDR2 SYDVKM. The CDR3 spans 16 residues. Between the trimmed V and J ends, which lost 3 bases and 1 base, there was a span of 13 bases. CDR3 nucleotide sequence: TGTGCCAGCAGTTTCGTGGCGGGGCTCAGCAATCAGCCCCAGCATTTT. Translating it yields CASSFVAGLSNQPQHF.

The V call is TRBV4-1, the J call TRBJ2-7; 10 bases map to TRBD1. The CDR3 length is 15 residues. Germline lookup yields CDR1 MGHRA and CDR2 YSYEKL. Trimming cost V 5 bases and J 2 bases; bases outside gene matches: 6. CDR3 sequence: CASSLPGQGTYEQYF. DNA for the CDR3: TGCGCCAGCAGCTTACCGGGACAGGGGACCTACGAGCAGTACTTC.

This clone was seen a single time. The genes are TRBV5-4 and TRBJ2-7; tentatively, D is TRBD1 (6 bases). The CDR3 runs 13 residues. V lost 0 bases to trimming and J lost 5 bases, with 9 bases between them. CDR1 SGHNT and CDR2 YYREEE come from the germline V gene (reference sequence). The CDR3 loop is CASSLDRADEQYF. For the CDR3, the DNA is TGTGCCAGCAGCTTGGACAGGGCAGACGAGCAGTACTTC. The variable domain in full, completed from reference TRBV5-4 and TRBJ2-7, reads ETGVTQSPTHLIKTRGQQVTLRCSSQSGHNTVSWYQQALGQGPQFIFQYYREEENGRGNFPPRFSGLQFPNYSSELNVNALELDDSALYLCASSLDRADEQYFGPGTRLTVT.

The J gene is TRBJ2-2, the V gene TRBV6-4, with 8 bases matching TRBD2. In germline, CDR1 is MRHNA, CDR2 SNTAGT. The CDR3 spans 15 residues. The junction had 3 bases not matched to a gene; V was cut back by 1 base and J by 5 bases. The CDR3 is CASSDFPGGTGELFF. CDR3 DNA sequence: TGTGCCAGCAGTGACTTCCCGGGAGGGACCGGGGAGCTGTTTTTT.

This chain connects TRBV2 to TRBJ2-3, with 8 bases matching TRBD2. J was trimmed by 1 base and V by 7 bases; bases with no gene match: 13. The germline CDR1 and CDR2 sequences are SNHLY and FYNNEI. The CDR3 is made up of 17 amino acids. In nucleotides, the CDR3 is TGTGCCAGCACCTCCCCCCGGGGGGGGGCTCGCACAGATACGCAGTATTTT. Its protein product is CASTSPRGGARTDTQYF. Complete variable domain (other parts from reference TRBV2 and TRBJ2-3): EPEVTQTPSHQVTQMGQEVILRCVPISNHLYFYWYRQILGQKVEFLVSFYNNEISEKSEIFDDQFSVERPDGSNFTLKIRSTKLEDSAMYFCASTSPRGGARTDTQYFGPGTRLTVL.

This sequence joins TRBV19 and TRBJ2-1; no firm D call. Trimming took 5 bases from V and 8 from J, leaving 7 bases between them. The CDR3 extends over 11 amino acids. The germline V gene encodes CDR1 LNHDA and CDR2 SQIVND (reference sequence). CDR3 sequence (DNA): TGTGCCAGTAGTTTAATGGATGAGCAGTTCTTC. Translation: CASSLMDEQFF.

This chain joins TRBV28 and TRBJ1-2, with 8 bases that match TRBD1. Germline V gives CDR1 MDHEN, CDR2 SYDVKM. V gave up 8 bases and J gave up 8 bases; unmatched junction bases: 10. The CDR3 loop spans 13 amino acids. The CDR3 reads CASGGRGREGYTF. The CDR3 DNA reads as TGTGCCAGCGGGGGCAGGGGGCGTGAAGGCTACACCTTC.

V gene TRBV12-3 or TRBV12-4 combines with J gene TRBJ1-2; TRBD1 matches 7 bases. Trimming removed 2 bases from V and 8 bases from J; junction bases left unmatched: 5. The CDR3 has 13 residues. The CDR3 region is CASSLRQGEGYTF. The DNA for the CDR3 is TGTGCCAGCAGTTTAAGACAGGGCGAAGGCTACACCTTC.

The chain uses TRBV28 and TRBJ2-5; possibly TRBD2 for D (5 bases). Germline CDR1 and CDR2: MDHEN and SYDVKM. V lost 6 bases and J 7 bases, leaving 12 bases between the germline ends. The CDR3 extends over 12 amino acids. CDR3 nucleotides: TGTGCCAGCAGGGGAGTGGTTTGGACCCAGTACTTC. This encodes CASRGVVWTQYF.

V usage is TRBV7-3 and J usage is TRBJ1-4; tentatively, D is TRBD1 (5 bases). With 0 bases removed from V and 7 bases from J, the gap between germline ends came to 12 bases. This CDR3 has 15 residues. Per germline, CDR1 SGHTA and CDR2 FQGTGA. The CDR3, as DNA: TGTGCCAGCAGCTTAACGCCAGGGCGGGTTGAAAAACTGTTTTTT. Protein: CASSLTPGRVEKLFF.

The chain links TRBV28 to TRBJ1-5; no firm D call. CDR3 length equals 15 residues. The germline V gene has CDR1 MDHEN and CDR2 SYDVKM. V lost 1 base and J lost 3, with 10 bases in between. CDR3 sequence: CASSLSGQLNQPQHF. CDR3 sequence (DNA): TGTGCCAGCAGTTTATCTGGCCAGCTCAATCAGCCCCAGCATTTT.

The CDR3 nucleotides are TGTGCCAGCAGCCCCCTGCGACAGCTAAGCAATCAGCCCCAGCATTTT. The encoded protein is CASSPLRQLSNQPQHF. This sequence joins TRBV28 and TRBJ1-5; maybe TRBD1 (5 bases). The CDR3 contains 16 residues. CDR1 is MDHEN and CDR2 is SYDVKM in the germline V gene. V lost 6 bases and J 1 base, leaving 16 bases between the germline ends.

The rearrangement links TRBV24-1 to TRBJ2-2; tentatively, D is TRBD1 or TRBD2 (5 bases each). Trimming pared 0 bases from V and 1 base from J, leaving 5 bases between. The CDR3 has 15 residues. The germline V gene encodes CDR1 KGHDR and CDR2 SFDVKD. The CDR3 spells CATSDLGGNTGELFF. The DNA for the CDR3 is TGTGCCACCAGTGATTTGGGGGGGAACACCGGGGAGCTGTTTTTT.

V gene TRBV7-2 combines with J gene TRBJ1-6, with TRBD1 identical over 11 bases. V dropped 3 bases and J dropped 10; count of bases not matched to a gene: 5. The V gene's germline CDR1 is SGHTA and CDR2 FQGNSA. The CDR3 has 15 residues. In DNA form, the CDR3 reads TGTGCCAGCAGCTTTACGGGACAGGGGGGCTCACCCCTCCACTTT. Amino acids: CASSFTGQGGSPLHF.

The chain links TRBV5-5 to TRBJ1-4; no definite D call. The CDR3 runs to 13 residues. The germline V gene encodes CDR1 SGHKS and CDR2 YYEKEE (reference sequence). The ends were cut back, 3 bases at V and 0 bases at J, with 3 bases in the middle. CDR3 loop: CASSWATNEKLFF. The DNA of the CDR3 is TGTGCCAGCAGCTGGGCAACTAATGAAAAACTGTTTTTT.

This clone was detected only once. The chain links TRBV19 to TRBJ2-3, with D possibly matching TRBD2 (5 bases). This CDR3 region has 15 residues. V lost 3 bases to trimming and J lost 3 bases, with 13 bases between them. Germline lookup yields CDR1 LNHDA and CDR2 SQIVND (reference sequence). CDR3 DNA sequence: TGTGCCAGTAGTATCTTCGGACGGGAAACAGATACGCAGTATTTT. Translated: CASSIFGRETDTQYF.

The J gene is TRBJ2-5, the V gene TRBV28; D remains ambiguous. The V gene's germline CDR1 is MDHEN and CDR2 SYDVKM. Between the trimmed V and J ends, which lost 0 bases and 5 bases, there was a span of 10 bases. CDR3 length: 14 amino acids. The CDR3 nucleotides read TGTGCCAGCAGTTTATGGAGCCTGAGGGAGACCCAGTACTTC. Residues: CASSLWSLRETQYF.

This clone appeared once. This chain joins TRBV19 and TRBJ1-5, with D tentatively TRBD1 (5 bases). V was trimmed by 3 bases and J by 3 bases, leaving 12 bases between them. The CDR3 runs 15 residues. Germline V lookup: CDR1 LNHDA, CDR2 SQIVND (reference sequence). The CDR3 DNA reads as TGTGCCAGTAGTATCGGGCGACAGCTCAATCAGCCCCAGCATTTT. Residues: CASSIGRQLNQPQHF.

V usage is TRBV27 and J usage is TRBJ2-7; D is possibly TRBD1 or TRBD2 (5 bases each). From germline, CDR1 is MNHEY and CDR2 SMNVEV (reference sequence). The CDR3 has 15 amino acids. The germline V and J ends were trimmed by 3 bases and 5 bases, with 17 bases remaining between them. CDR3 in amino acids: CASSFRPRDDNEQYF. CDR3 bases: TGTGCCAGCAGTTTTCGACCCCGGGACGATAACGAGCAGTACTTC.